The clone carrying this T cell receptor beta chain was detected only a few times. Its antigen is undetermined. Healthy Caucasians supplied all donations. This specimen comes from a study of identical twins. It was template switching that added a universal primer site, and there were unique molecular identifiers on the cDNA. TCRdb used MiXCR to reprocess the 5' RACE reads, holding one entry per CDR3 protein. The sample lists around 530,000 distinct CDR3 sequences, 13% to 15% occurring once. This CDR3 region has 16 residues. V shed 3 bases, J shed 2 bases, and the junction held 8 bases outside the gene matches. Regarding the study as a whole: Analyses based on zero insertions could be partly confounded by invariant MAIT and iNKT cells. The models systematically underestimated how much out-of-frame TCR alpha was shared in monozygotic twins.

Another study also made use of these data, one on yellow fever vaccine responses in identical twins.

The specimen sequenced was CD4+ T cells sorted from blood. The sequence derives from a woman under 30 in good health. The rearrangement uses TRBV12-3 or TRBV12-4 and TRBJ2-3; 7 bases match TRBD2. CDR3 in amino acids: CASSFAGVRVTDTQYF. For the CDR3, the DNA is TGTGCCAGCAGTTTTGCGGGAGTTCGCGTCACAGATACGCAGTATTTT.